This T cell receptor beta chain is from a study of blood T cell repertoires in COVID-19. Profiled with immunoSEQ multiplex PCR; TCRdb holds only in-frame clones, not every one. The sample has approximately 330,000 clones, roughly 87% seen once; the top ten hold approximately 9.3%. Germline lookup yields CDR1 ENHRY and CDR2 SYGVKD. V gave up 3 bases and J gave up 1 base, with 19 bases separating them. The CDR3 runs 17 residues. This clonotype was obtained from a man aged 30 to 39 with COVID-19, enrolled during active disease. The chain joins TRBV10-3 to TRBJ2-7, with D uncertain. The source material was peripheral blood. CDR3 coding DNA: TGTGCCATCAGTGAAACTTCCAGTGACAAAGAGTCCTACGAGCAGTACTTC. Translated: CAISETSSDKESYEQYF.